Each of the 28 T cell receptor beta chains below was sequenced from the same sample in a study of blood T cell repertoires in COVID-19. Clones were sequenced by immunoSEQ multiplex PCR, and TCRdb holds only the in-frame ones, with some missing. The sample contains 120,000 to 150,000 clones, about 80% of which appear only once. Sample: PBMCs or T cells enriched from blood (not recorded which). The origin of the receptors is a woman younger than 35 who had been exposed to COVID-19.

The CDR3 region has the DNA TGTGCCAGCGCAACGCCAGGGGGCGCGGGCAATCAGCCCCAGCATTTT. The encoded protein is CASATPGGAGNQPQHF. The rearrangement joins TRBV19 to TRBJ1-5; 8 bases map to TRBD1. Per germline, CDR1 LNHDA and CDR2 SQIVND (reference sequence). The CDR3 loop spans 16 amino acids. Germline trimming cut 9 bases from V and 2 bases from J; bases unmatched to any gene: 12.

This CDR3 reads CASSQGYGYTF. CDR3 in DNA: TGTGCCAGCAGTCAGGGGTATGGCTACACCTTC. The chain combines TRBV28 with TRBJ1-2; possibly TRBD1 for D (6 bases). Trimming left V 5 bases short and J 5 bases short, with 6 bases between. The CDR3 is 11 amino acids. In germline, CDR1 is MDHEN, CDR2 SYDVKM.

Comments on this clone: The junction and the germline gene differ at one end; a read error may be behind it. This chain joins TRBV28 and TRBJ2-7; 15 bases agree with TRBD2. CDR3 size: 13 residues. Per germline, CDR1 MDHEN and CDR2 SYDVKM. CDR3 residues: CASSKGLAGGEGF. The CDR3 region has the DNA TGTGCCAGCAGCAAGGGACTAGCGGGAGGTGAAGGCTTC.

V gene TRBV29-1 combines with J gene TRBJ1-2, with 11 bases that match TRBD1. This CDR3 has 15 amino acids. The V and J ends lost 6 bases and 6 bases, in that order; junction bases with no gene match: 12. In germline, CDR1 is SQVTM, CDR2 ANQGSEA. The CDR3 DNA reads TGCAGCGTCGCTAGGGACAGGGGGATGTTCGATGGCTACACCTTC. It encodes CSVARDRGMFDGYTF.

The chain links TRBV7-9 to TRBJ2-6; TRBD1 agrees at 7 bases. CDR3 length: 17 residues. Germline V CDR1 and CDR2: SEHNR, FQNEAQ (reference sequence). After removal of 3 bases from V and 2 bases from J, the junction contained 7 bases not matched to a gene. This CDR3 is CASSLRTGYAGANVLTF. The CDR3 DNA sequence: TGTGCCAGCAGCTTGCGGACAGGATACGCTGGGGCCAACGTCCTGACTTTC.

The chain is built from TRBV3-1 (or the pseudogene TRBV3-2) and TRBJ2-7, with D perhaps TRBD2 (6 bases). With 4 bases removed from V and 0 bases from J, the gap between germline ends came to 16 bases. Germline CDR1 LGHDT, CDR2 YNNKEL (reference sequence). This CDR3 spans 16 amino acids. Written as DNA, the CDR3 is TGTGCCAGCAGCCGAAGTTCCGGAGGGAGCTCCTACGAGCAGTACTTC. Protein: CASSRSSGGSSYEQYF.

The chain employs TRBV5-1 and TRBJ1-1; 8 bases are a match to TRBD1. CDR3 length equals 17 residues. Losses at the gene ends were 5 bases for V and 11 bases for J; bases not matched to a gene: 23. Germline assignment: CDR1 SGHRS and CDR2 YFSETQ. In nucleotides, the CDR3 is TGCGCCAGCAGAACAGTTTACCGGACAGGGAACTTGATGGGGGCTTTCTTT. Amino acid sequence: CASRTVYRTGNLMGAFF. Supplemented by reference TRBV5-1 and TRBJ1-1, the full variable domain reads KAGVTQTPRYLIKTRGQQVTLSCSPISGHRSVSWYQQTPGQGLQFLFEYFSETQRNKGNFPGRFSGRQFSNSRSEMNVSTLELGDSALYLCASRTVYRTGNLMGAFFGQGTRLTVV.

J is TRBJ1-2 and V is TRBV28; 7 bases fit TRBD1. Germline V CDR1 and CDR2: MDHEN, SYDVKM. CDR3 length: 16 residues. J was trimmed by 4 bases and V by 1 base; bases with no gene match: 9. CDR3 region: CASSLFFKGAGYGYTF. The CDR3 DNA reads TGTGCCAGCAGTTTATTCTTTAAGGGGGCAGGCTATGGCTACACCTTC.

The chain recombines TRBV4-3 with TRBJ2-7, with D possibly matching TRBD2 (6 bases). Trimming left V 0 bases short and J 2 bases short, with 14 bases between. CDR1 is LGHNA, CDR2 YSLEER, per germline. CDR3 length: 16 amino acids. CDR3 in amino acids: CASSQDWGTLTYEQYF. The DNA for the CDR3 is TGCGCCAGCAGCCAAGACTGGGGGACTTTAACCTACGAGCAGTACTTC.

The chain couples TRBV7-9 to TRBJ2-1; 11 bases match TRBD2. The CDR3 loop spans 19 amino acids. The junction had 12 bases not matched to a gene; V was cut back by 5 bases and J by 0 bases. CDR1 is SEHNR and CDR2 is FQNEAQ in the germline V gene (reference sequence). This CDR3 is CASSGRTSGFFSSYNEQFF. As DNA, the CDR3 is TGTGCCAGCAGCGGGCGGACTAGCGGGTTCTTCAGCTCCTACAATGAGCAGTTCTTC. Variable domain in full (rest from reference TRBV7-9 and TRBJ2-1): DTGVSQNPRHKITKRGQNVTFRCDPISEHNRLYWYRQTLGQGPEFLTYFQNEAQLEKSRLLSDRFSAERPKGSFSTLEIQRTEQGDSAMYLCASSGRTSGFFSSYNEQFFGPGTRLTVL.

This chain connects TRBV5-1 to TRBJ1-1, with D uncertain. The germline gives CDR1 SGHRS, CDR2 YFSETQ. This CDR3 is 13 amino acids long. Trimming left V 4 bases short and J 0 bases short, with 7 bases between. The CDR3 spells CASSIDLNTEAFF. CDR3 sequence (DNA): TGCGCCAGCAGCATCGACTTGAACACTGAAGCTTTCTTT.

The table lists this clone with many counts. This chain links TRBV29-1 with TRBJ1-1; weak D call: TRBD1 (6 bases). In germline, CDR1 is SQVTM, CDR2 ANQGSEA. V was clipped by 4 bases and J by 5 bases, with 11 bases between them. This CDR3 has 12 residues. DNA of the CDR3: TGCAGCGTTGTCAGGGGTGGTACTGAAGCTTTCTTT. Its protein product is CSVVRGGTEAFF.

Only a few counts were recorded for this clone. The CDR3 spells CASSAETGTSAYEQYF. CDR3 in DNA: TGTGCCAGCAGCGCAGAGACAGGGACGAGCGCCTACGAGCAGTACTTC. The chain joins TRBV7-8 to TRBJ2-7; 7 nucleotides match TRBD1. Trimming at V came to 5 bases and at J to 2 bases, leaving 12 bases not matched to a gene. This CDR3 contains 16 residues. The germline CDR1 and CDR2 sequences are SGHVS and FQNEAQ.

This clone was seen more than once but under ten times. J is TRBJ2-1 and V is TRBV18; 10 nucleotides match TRBD2. Germline CDR1 and CDR2: KGHSH and LQKENI. With 5 bases clipped from V and 8 bases from J, the junction kept 18 bases outside the gene matches. This CDR3 has 18 amino acids. The CDR3 region is CASSKIQAGGPVRDEQFF. CDR3 in DNA: TGTGCCAGCTCAAAGATTCAAGCGGGAGGGCCCGTACGCGATGAGCAGTTCTTC. The entire variable domain, with the rest obtained from reference TRBV18 and TRBJ2-1, is as follows: NAGVMQNPRHLVRRRGQEARLRCSPMKGHSHVYWYRQLPEEGLKFMVYLQKENIIDESGMPKERFSAEFPKEGPSILRIQQVVRGDSAAYFCASSKIQAGGPVRDEQFFGPGTRLTVL.

This clone appeared once. V gene TRBV9 combines with J gene TRBJ2-7; 10 positions match TRBD2. V lost 4 bases to trimming and J lost 5 bases; unmatched junction nucleotides: 9. CDR1 is SGDLS and CDR2 is YYNGEE in the germline V gene. The CDR3 length is 15 residues. The CDR3 DNA reads TGTGCCAGCAGCCCCCAAGCGGGAGGGCTGCACGAGCAGTACTTC. Amino acids: CASSPQAGGLHEQYF.

V gene TRBV6-2 or TRBV6-3 combines with J gene TRBJ2-1, with 8 bases lining up with TRBD2. The J segment lost 3 bases and the V segment lost 5 bases, leaving 6 bases of the junction unmatched. The CDR3 is 15 amino acids. From germline, CDR1 is MNHEY and CDR2 SVGEGT. The CDR3 sequence is CASSHTAGDYNEQFF. Written as DNA, the CDR3 is TGTGCCAGCAGTCATACAGCGGGGGACTACAATGAGCAGTTCTTC.

V usage is TRBV7-9 and J usage is TRBJ1-1; D is possibly TRBD1 (6 bases). The CDR3 contains 13 residues. With 7 bases removed from V and 1 base from J, the gap between germline ends came to 10 bases. Germline CDR1 and CDR2: SEHNR and FQNEAQ (reference sequence). The CDR3 DNA reads TGTGCCAGCACCCTGACAGGGAACACTGAAGCTTTCTTT. Protein product: CASTLTGNTEAFF.

V is TRBV28 and J is TRBJ2-2; TRBD2 aligns across 8 bases. CDR3 length equals 17 residues. V shed 8 bases and J 0 bases; nucleotides not matched to a gene: 11. Germline CDR1 is MDHEN and CDR2 is SYDVKM. The CDR3 loop is CASQHLREGPNTGELFF. The CDR3 DNA sequence: TGTGCCAGCCAGCACCTACGGGAGGGGCCGAACACCGGGGAGCTGTTTTTT.

Details on this clone: An end of the junction does not agree with germline; a read error may underlie this. The V and J genes are TRBV6-4 and TRBJ2-2, with D perhaps matching TRBD1 (6 bases). Germline values: CDR1 MRHNA, CDR2 SNTAGT. This CDR3 region has 15 residues. The CDR3 protein is CASSDSVGATGELFF. CDR3 coding DNA: TGTGCCAGCAGCGACTCCGTGGGGGCCACCGGGGAGCTGTTTTTT.

On this clone: At one end, the junction sequence differs from germline, possibly due to a read error. The chain couples TRBV9 to TRBJ1-6; no clear D. The CDR3 is 14 residues long. From germline, CDR1 is SGDLS and CDR2 YYNGEE. The DNA for the CDR3 is TGTGCCAGCAGCGTGGCCTCCAATAATTCACCCCTCCACTTT. Translating it yields CASSVASNNSPLHF. Full variable domain (outside the CDR3, taken from reference TRBV9 and TRBJ1-6): DSGVTQTPKHLITATGQRVTLRCSPRSGDLSVYWYQQSLDQGLQFLIQYYNGEERAKGNILERFSAQQFPDLHSELNLSSLELGDSALYFCASSVASNNSPLHFGNGTRLTVT.

This sequence joins TRBV3-1 (or the pseudogene TRBV3-2) and TRBJ2-5; possible D gene TRBD1, 6 bases. Germline V gives CDR1 LGHDT, CDR2 YNNKEL (reference sequence). The CDR3 contains 12 residues. Trimming left V 4 bases short and J 9 bases short, with 12 bases between. The CDR3 nucleotides are TGTGCCAGCAGCCTCCCCCAGGGGTCCCAGTACTTC. Protein sequence: CASSLPQGSQYF.

The rearrangement joins TRBV29-1 to TRBJ2-7; 7 bases are shared with TRBD2. Per germline, CDR1 SQVTM and CDR2 ANQGSEA. With V trimmed by 5 bases and J by 6 bases, 13 bases remained unmatched. The CDR3 has 14 residues. The CDR3, as DNA: TGCAGCGTTAGTCCTAGCGGTAGATTTACCGAGCAGTACTTC. Encoded protein: CSVSPSGRFTEQYF.

V and J are TRBV19 and TRBJ2-2; 10 nucleotides agree with TRBD2. The CDR3 covers 15 residues. V lost 3 bases, J lost 3 bases, and 1 base stayed unmatched. Germline assignment: CDR1 LNHDA and CDR2 SQIVND (reference sequence). CDR3 loop: CASSMTSGHTGELFF. The CDR3 DNA is TGTGCCAGTAGTATGACTAGCGGGCACACCGGGGAGCTGTTTTTT.

The chain links TRBV30 to TRBJ2-2; D is perhaps TRBD2 (6 bases). Deletions cut 0 bases from V and 3 bases from J, with 11 bases between. Germline assignment: CDR1 GTSNPN and CDR2 SVGIG (reference sequence). CDR3 length: 15 amino acids. CDR3 amino acids: CAWSVYGGYTGELFF. DNA of the CDR3: TGTGCCTGGAGTGTTTATGGGGGGTACACCGGGGAGCTGTTTTTT.

V usage is TRBV5-1 and J usage is TRBJ1-1; no reliable D call. Deletions cut 1 base from V and 0 bases from J, with 10 bases between. The CDR3 is made up of 15 amino acids. In germline, CDR1 is SGHRS, CDR2 YFSETQ. CDR3 sequence: CASSLREGMNTEAFF. The CDR3 DNA reads TGCGCCAGCAGCTTGAGGGAGGGTATGAACACTGAAGCTTTCTTT. The full variable domain, its missing parts supplied by reference TRBV5-1 and TRBJ1-1, is KAGVTQTPRYLIKTRGQQVTLSCSPISGHRSVSWYQQTPGQGLQFLFEYFSETQRNKGNFPGRFSGRQFSNSRSEMNVSTLELGDSALYLCASSLREGMNTEAFFGQGTRLTVV.

DNA of the CDR3: TGTGCCAGCAGCCCCAAGGGACAGGGTAACTATGGCTACACCTTC. Translation gives CASSPKGQGNYGYTF. The rearrangement links TRBV27 to TRBJ1-2, with 9 bases that match TRBD1. This CDR3 spans 15 amino acids. The V gene's germline CDR1 is MNHEY and CDR2 SMNVEV (reference sequence). V was pared by 6 bases and J by 1 base, with 6 bases of the junction left unmatched.

This sequence joins TRBV18 and TRBJ1-1; the match to TRBD1 covers 7 bases. CDR1 and CDR2 from the germline V gene are KGHSH and LQKENI. After removal of 1 base from V and 2 bases from J, the junction contained 1 base not matched to a gene. The CDR3 loop spans 14 amino acids. The chain's CDR3 is CASSPQGANTEAFF. The CDR3 nucleotides read TGTGCCAGCTCACCACAGGGGGCAAACACTGAAGCTTTCTTT. Complete variable domain (other parts from reference TRBV18 and TRBJ1-1): NAGVMQNPRHLVRRRGQEARLRCSPMKGHSHVYWYRQLPEEGLKFMVYLQKENIIDESGMPKERFSAEFPKEGPSILRIQQVVRGDSAAYFCASSPQGANTEAFFGQGTRLTVV.

V usage is TRBV2 and J usage is TRBJ1-5, with unresolved D. CDR1 is SNHLY, CDR2 FYNNEI, per germline. V lost 7 bases, J lost 6 bases, and 19 bases lay in between. The CDR3 loop spans 15 amino acids. The CDR3, as DNA: TGTGCCAGCACCCCAACGGGGTTGTTTGGTCAGCCCCAGCATTTT. Translation: CASTPTGLFGQPQHF.